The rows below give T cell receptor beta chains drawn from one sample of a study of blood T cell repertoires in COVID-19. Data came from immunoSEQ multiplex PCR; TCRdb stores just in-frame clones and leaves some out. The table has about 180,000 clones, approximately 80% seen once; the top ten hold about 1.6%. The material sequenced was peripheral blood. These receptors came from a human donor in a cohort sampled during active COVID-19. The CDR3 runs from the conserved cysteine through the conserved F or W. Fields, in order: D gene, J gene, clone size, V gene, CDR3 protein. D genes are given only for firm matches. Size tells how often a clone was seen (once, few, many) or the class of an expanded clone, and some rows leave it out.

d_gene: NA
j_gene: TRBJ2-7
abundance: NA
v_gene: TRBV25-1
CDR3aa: CASSYDSSYEQYF

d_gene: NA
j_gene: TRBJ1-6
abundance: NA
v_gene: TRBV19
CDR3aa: CASSIGPTGLNSPLHF

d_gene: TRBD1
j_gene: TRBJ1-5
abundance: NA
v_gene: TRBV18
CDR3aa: CASSHTGEGNQPQHF

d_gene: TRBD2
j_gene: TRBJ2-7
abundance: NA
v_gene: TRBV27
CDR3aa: CASSISGSSYEQYF

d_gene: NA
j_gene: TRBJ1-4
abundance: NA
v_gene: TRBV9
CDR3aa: CASSLTDGNEKLFF

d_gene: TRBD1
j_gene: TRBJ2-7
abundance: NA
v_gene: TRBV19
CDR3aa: CASSIGMGQGAREQYF

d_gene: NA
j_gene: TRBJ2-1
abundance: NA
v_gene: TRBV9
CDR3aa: CASSVLGQYNEQFF

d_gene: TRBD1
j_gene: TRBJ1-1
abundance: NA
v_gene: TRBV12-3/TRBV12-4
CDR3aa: CASSRQGWTEAFF

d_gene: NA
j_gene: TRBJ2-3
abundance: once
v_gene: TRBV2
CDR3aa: CASSEARGDTQYF

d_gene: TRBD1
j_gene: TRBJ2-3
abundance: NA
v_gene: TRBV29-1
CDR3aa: CSVKGTEADTQYF

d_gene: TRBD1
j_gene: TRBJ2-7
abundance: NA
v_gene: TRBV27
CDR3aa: CASSSPGTALYEQYF

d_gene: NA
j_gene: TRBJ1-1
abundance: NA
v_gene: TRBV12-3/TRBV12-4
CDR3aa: CASRVGDTEAFF

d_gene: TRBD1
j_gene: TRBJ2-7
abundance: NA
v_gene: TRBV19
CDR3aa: CASSTSGQGTYEQYF

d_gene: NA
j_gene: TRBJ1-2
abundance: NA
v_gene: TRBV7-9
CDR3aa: CASSLLEGSNYGYTF

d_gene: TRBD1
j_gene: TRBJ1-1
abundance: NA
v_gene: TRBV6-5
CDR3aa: CASSRDRVGEAFF

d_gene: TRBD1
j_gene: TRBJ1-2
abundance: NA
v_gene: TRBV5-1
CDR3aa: CASSPKLDRGYGYTF

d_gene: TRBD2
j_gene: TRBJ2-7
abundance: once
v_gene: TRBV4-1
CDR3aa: CASSQGLTSVPYEQYF

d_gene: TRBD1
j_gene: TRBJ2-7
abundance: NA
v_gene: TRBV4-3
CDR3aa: CASSQRTGNYEQYF

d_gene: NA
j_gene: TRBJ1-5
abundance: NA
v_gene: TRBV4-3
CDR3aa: CASSQGTDSQPQHF

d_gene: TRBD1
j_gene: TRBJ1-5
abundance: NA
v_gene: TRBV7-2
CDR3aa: CASSRRQGENQPQHF

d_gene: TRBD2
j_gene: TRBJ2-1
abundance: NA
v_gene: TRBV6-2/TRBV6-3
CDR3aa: CASSYDALLAGGYNEQFF

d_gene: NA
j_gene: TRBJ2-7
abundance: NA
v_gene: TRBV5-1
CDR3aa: CASSLAVEPSTSYEQYF

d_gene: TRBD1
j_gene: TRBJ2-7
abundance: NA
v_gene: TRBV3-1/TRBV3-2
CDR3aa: CASSQDWGTGASYEQYF

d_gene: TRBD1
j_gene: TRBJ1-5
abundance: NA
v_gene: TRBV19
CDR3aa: CASRVQGASNQPQHF

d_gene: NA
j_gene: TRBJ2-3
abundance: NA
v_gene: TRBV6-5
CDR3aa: CASRETGTDTQYF

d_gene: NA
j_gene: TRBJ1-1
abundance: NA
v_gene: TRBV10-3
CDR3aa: CAISVGGGGTEAFF

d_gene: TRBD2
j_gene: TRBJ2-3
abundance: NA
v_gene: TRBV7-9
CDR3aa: CASSLAATSGVTDTQYF

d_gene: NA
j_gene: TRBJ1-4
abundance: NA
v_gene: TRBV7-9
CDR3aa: CASSLVGRAGANEKLFF

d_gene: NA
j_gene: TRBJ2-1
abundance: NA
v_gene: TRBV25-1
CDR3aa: CASSDLEELGVNEQFF

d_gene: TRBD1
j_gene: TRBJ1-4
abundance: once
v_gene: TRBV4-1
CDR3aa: CASSHPDREVEKLFF

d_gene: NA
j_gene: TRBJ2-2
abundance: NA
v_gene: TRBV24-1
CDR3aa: CATSGGDGTGELFF